The rows below give T cell receptor beta chains drawn from one sample of a study of high-grade serous ovarian cancer treatment subgroups. Measured with immunoSEQ multiplex PCR; TCRdb has only the in-frame clones, and not every one. This sample has around 9,500 clones; around nine tenths occur once, and the top ten carry around 1.8%. Sequenced input: tumor tissue. These receptors came from a human donor with high-grade serous ovarian cancer. The CDR3 runs from the conserved cysteine through the conserved F or W. The D gene is left open where the match is weak. Only part of the rows carry a size: once, few, many, or a class if the clone is expanded.

clone size: .; V gene: TRBV6-5; J gene: TRBJ2-7; D gene: .; CDR3 protein: CASRMTEAYEQYF; CDR3 DNA: TGTGCCAGCAGGATGACTGAAGCCTACGAGCAGTACTTC
clone size: .; V gene: TRBV7-9; J gene: TRBJ2-3; D gene: .; CDR3 protein: CASSPYGTQLTDTQYF; CDR3 DNA: TGTGCCAGCAGCCCGTATGGGACGCAACTCACAGATACGCAGTATTTT
clone size: .; V gene: TRBV30; J gene: TRBJ1-5; D gene: .; CDR3 protein: CAWSVRGQPQHF; CDR3 DNA: TGTGCCTGGAGTGTGAGGGGGCAGCCCCAGCATTTT
clone size: .; V gene: TRBV29-1; J gene: TRBJ1-2; D gene: .; CDR3 protein: CSVVGGSYGYTF; CDR3 DNA: TGCAGCGTTGTGGGCGGGAGCTATGGCTACACCTTC
clone size: .; V gene: TRBV28; J gene: TRBJ1-5; D gene: TRBD1; CDR3 protein: CASRKTGDNQPQHF; CDR3 DNA: TGTGCCAGCAGAAAAACAGGGGATAATCAGCCCCAGCATTTT
clone size: .; V gene: TRBV18; J gene: TRBJ2-6; D gene: .; CDR3 protein: CASSQGPGANVLTF; CDR3 DNA: TGTGCCAGCTCGCAGGGTCCTGGGGCCAACGTCCTGACTTTC
clone size: .; V gene: TRBV5-1; J gene: TRBJ2-1; D gene: .; CDR3 protein: CASSSRGEYLNEQFF; CDR3 DNA: TGCGCCAGCAGCTCCAGGGGGGAGTATCTCAATGAGCAGTTCTTC
clone size: .; V gene: TRBV25-1; J gene: TRBJ2-3; D gene: TRBD2; CDR3 protein: CASSGTSRSTDTQYF; CDR3 DNA: TGTGCCAGCAGTGGGACTAGCAGAAGCACAGATACGCAGTATTTT
clone size: .; V gene: TRBV5-4; J gene: TRBJ2-1; D gene: TRBD2; CDR3 protein: CASSPTSGSRYTEQFF; CDR3 DNA: TGTGCCAGCAGCCCTACTAGCGGGAGTAGATATACTGAGCAGTTCTTC
clone size: .; V gene: TRBV27; J gene: TRBJ2-5; D gene: .; CDR3 protein: CASSFLSGGGETQYF; CDR3 DNA: TGTGCCAGCAGTTTCCTTAGCGGAGGCGGGGAGACCCAGTACTTC
clone size: .; V gene: TRBV19; J gene: TRBJ2-3; D gene: .; CDR3 protein: CASTQTGPGTDTQYF; CDR3 DNA: TGTGCCAGCACCCAGACAGGCCCCGGCACAGATACGCAGTATTTT
clone size: .; V gene: TRBV4-3; J gene: TRBJ2-6; D gene: .; CDR3 protein: CASSQDRGSGANVLTF; CDR3 DNA: TGCGCCAGCAGCCAAGATAGGGGCTCTGGGGCCAACGTCCTGACTTTC
clone size: .; V gene: TRBV9; J gene: TRBJ2-1; D gene: .; CDR3 protein: CASSVDEQFF; CDR3 DNA: TGTGCCAGCAGCGTAGATGAGCAGTTCTTC
clone size: .; V gene: TRBV11-2; J gene: TRBJ1-5; D gene: TRBD1; CDR3 protein: CASSPQTGENQPQHF; CDR3 DNA: TGTGCCAGCAGCCCCCAGACAGGGGAGAATCAGCCCCAGCATTTT
clone size: .; V gene: TRBV27; J gene: TRBJ1-4; D gene: TRBD1; CDR3 protein: CASSPWDRANEKLFF; CDR3 DNA: TGTGCCAGCAGTCCCTGGGACAGGGCTAATGAAAAACTGTTTTTT
clone size: .; V gene: TRBV20-1; J gene: TRBJ2-5; D gene: .; CDR3 protein: CSALQETQYF; CDR3 DNA: TGCAGTGCTCTCCAAGAGACCCAGTACTTC
clone size: .; V gene: TRBV27; J gene: TRBJ1-4; D gene: TRBD1; CDR3 protein: CASSPGQVIEKLFF; CDR3 DNA: TGTGCCAGCAGTCCGGGACAGGTGATTGAAAAACTGTTTTTT
clone size: .; V gene: TRBV7-7; J gene: TRBJ2-7; D gene: .; CDR3 protein: CASSLELRTEQYF; CDR3 DNA: TGTGCTAGCAGCTTAGAGTTGCGGACCGAGCAGTACTTC
clone size: .; V gene: TRBV29-1; J gene: TRBJ2-5; D gene: .; CDR3 protein: CSGVRTVPQETQYF; CDR3 DNA: TGCAGCGGAGTTCGGACCGTCCCTCAAGAGACCCAGTACTTC
clone size: .; V gene: TRBV5-4; J gene: TRBJ2-1; D gene: TRBD2; CDR3 protein: CASSLPLSGEQFF; CDR3 DNA: TGTGCCAGCAGCTTGCCCCTTAGCGGGGAGCAGTTCTTC
clone size: .; V gene: TRBV7-9; J gene: TRBJ2-1; D gene: TRBD1; CDR3 protein: CASSRQGPRQFF; CDR3 DNA: TGTGCCAGCAGCCGACAGGGGCCTCGCCAGTTCTTC
clone size: .; V gene: TRBV7-3; J gene: TRBJ2-5; D gene: .; CDR3 protein: CASSLLGRETQYF; CDR3 DNA: TGTGCCAGCAGCTTATTGGGACGGGAGACCCAGTACTTC
clone size: .; V gene: TRBV19; J gene: TRBJ2-7; D gene: .; CDR3 protein: CASREGPGTYEQYF; CDR3 DNA: TGTGCCAGTAGGGAAGGCCCAGGAACCTACGAGCAGTACTTC
clone size: .; V gene: TRBV27; J gene: TRBJ2-3; D gene: .; CDR3 protein: CASSLESWVQGKDTQYF; CDR3 DNA: TGTGCCAGCAGTTTAGAATCGTGGGTCCAGGGAAAAGATACGCAGTATTTT
clone size: .; V gene: TRBV25-1; J gene: TRBJ2-7; D gene: TRBD2; CDR3 protein: CASSEGKGLAGGWEQYF; CDR3 DNA: TGTGCCAGCAGTGAAGGAAAGGGACTAGCGGGAGGGTGGGAGCAGTACTTC
clone size: .; V gene: TRBV6-1; J gene: TRBJ1-2; D gene: TRBD1; CDR3 protein: CASSQTGVGYGYTF; CDR3 DNA: TGTGCCAGCTCCCAGACAGGGGTCGGCTATGGCTACACCTTC
clone size: .; V gene: TRBV7-9; J gene: TRBJ2-3; D gene: .; CDR3 protein: CASSRLGGETDTQYF; CDR3 DNA: TGTGCCAGCAGCAGGCTCGGGGGAGAGACAGATACGCAGTATTTT
clone size: .; V gene: TRBV4-3; J gene: TRBJ1-6; D gene: .; CDR3 protein: CASSQVHSGSPLHF; CDR3 DNA: TGCGCCAGCAGCCAAGTACACAGTGGTTCACCCCTCCACTTT
clone size: .; V gene: TRBV28; J gene: TRBJ2-5; D gene: TRBD2; CDR3 protein: CASSSYSGSVGTQYF; CDR3 DNA: TGTGCCAGCAGTTCCTATAGCGGGTCAGTGGGGACCCAGTACTTC
clone size: .; V gene: TRBV30; J gene: TRBJ1-3; D gene: .; CDR3 protein: CAWSSGVSSGNTIYF; CDR3 DNA: TGTGCCTGGAGTTCGGGAGTGAGCTCTGGAAACACCATATATTTT
clone size: .; V gene: TRBV9; J gene: TRBJ2-2; D gene: TRBD2; CDR3 protein: CASSEKILQTLAGNTGELFF; CDR3 DNA: TGTGCCAGCAGCGAAAAAATACTGCAGACCTTAGCGGGGAACACCGGGGAGCTGTTTTTT
clone size: .; V gene: TRBV4-3; J gene: TRBJ2-1; D gene: TRBD2; CDR3 protein: CASSQRASGYNEQFF; CDR3 DNA: TGCGCCAGCAGCCAGAGGGCTAGCGGCTACAATGAGCAGTTCTTC
clone size: .; V gene: TRBV11-1; J gene: TRBJ2-1; D gene: TRBD2; CDR3 protein: CASSHPSGGANNEQFF; CDR3 DNA: TGTGCCAGCAGCCATCCTAGCGGGGGAGCCAACAATGAGCAGTTCTTC
clone size: .; V gene: TRBV6-5; J gene: TRBJ2-7; D gene: TRBD1; CDR3 protein: CASSYRGQGFDEQYF; CDR3 DNA: TGTGCCAGCAGTTACAGGGGACAGGGCTTCGACGAGCAGTACTTC
clone size: .; V gene: TRBV6-6; J gene: TRBJ2-7; D gene: TRBD1; CDR3 protein: CASSLGGQGWSNEQYF; CDR3 DNA: TGTGCCAGCAGTTTAGGCGGACAGGGGTGGTCCAACGAGCAGTACTTC
clone size: .; V gene: TRBV5-6; J gene: TRBJ2-7; D gene: .; CDR3 protein: CASRASAASYEQYF; CDR3 DNA: TGTGCCAGCAGAGCAAGCGCAGCGTCCTACGAGCAGTACTTC
clone size: .; V gene: TRBV11-2; J gene: TRBJ2-7; D gene: TRBD1; CDR3 protein: CASSSGTGDMDEQYF; CDR3 DNA: TGTGCCAGCAGCTCTGGGACAGGGGATATGGACGAGCAGTACTTC
clone size: .; V gene: TRBV6-6; J gene: TRBJ2-5; D gene: .; CDR3 protein: CASSYWAGETQYF; CDR3 DNA: TGTGCCAGCAGTTACTGGGCGGGAGAGACCCAGTACTTC
clone size: .; V gene: TRBV11-2; J gene: TRBJ2-7; D gene: TRBD1; CDR3 protein: CASRGGHEQYF; CDR3 DNA: TGTGCCAGTAGAGGGGGCCACGAGCAGTACTTC
clone size: .; V gene: TRBV6-1; J gene: TRBJ1-4; D gene: .; CDR3 protein: CASSDRTNEKLFF; CDR3 DNA: TGTGCCAGCAGTGACAGGACTAATGAAAAACTGTTTTTT
clone size: .; V gene: TRBV23-1; J gene: TRBJ2-2; D gene: TRBD1; CDR3 protein: CASSQSKRNRGSNTGELFF; CDR3 DNA: TGCGCCAGCAGTCAATCTAAGCGGAACAGGGGAAGTAACACCGGGGAGCTGTTTTTT
clone size: .; V gene: TRBV18; J gene: TRBJ1-1; D gene: .; CDR3 protein: CASSLRTVMNTEAFF; CDR3 DNA: TGTGCCAGCTCTCTTCGGACAGTAATGAACACTGAAGCTTTCTTT
clone size: .; V gene: TRBV23-1; J gene: TRBJ2-5; D gene: TRBD2; CDR3 protein: CASSHGLAGETQYF; CDR3 DNA: TGCGCCAGCAGTCATGGACTAGCTGGCGAGACCCAGTACTTC
clone size: .; V gene: TRBV7-3; J gene: TRBJ2-3; D gene: .; CDR3 protein: CASSREADPFTDTQYF; CDR3 DNA: TGTGCCAGCAGCCGTGAGGCAGATCCATTCACAGATACGCAGTATTTT
clone size: .; V gene: TRBV7-2; J gene: TRBJ2-5; D gene: .; CDR3 protein: CASSPAGGMVGETQYF; CDR3 DNA: TGTGCCAGCAGCCCCGCCGGGGGCATGGTAGGGGAGACCCAGTACTTC
clone size: few; V gene: TRBV7-9; J gene: TRBJ1-1; D gene: .; CDR3 protein: CASSFDFGGDTEAFF; CDR3 DNA: TGTGCCAGCAGCTTCGACTTCGGAGGGGACACTGAAGCTTTCTTT
clone size: .; V gene: TRBV10-1; J gene: TRBJ2-2; D gene: .; CDR3 protein: CASSDPVTLNTGELFF; CDR3 DNA: TGCGCCAGCAGTGACCCGGTGACTCTGAACACCGGGGAGCTGTTTTTT
clone size: .; V gene: TRBV2; J gene: TRBJ2-5; D gene: TRBD1; CDR3 protein: CASSRDRVAKTQYF; CDR3 DNA: TGTGCCAGCTCCAGGGACAGGGTGGCCAAGACCCAGTACTTC
clone size: .; V gene: TRBV18; J gene: TRBJ1-2; D gene: TRBD1; CDR3 protein: CASSPVDRGYGYTF; CDR3 DNA: TGTGCCAGCTCACCGGTGGACAGGGGCTATGGCTACACCTTC
clone size: few; V gene: TRBV28; J gene: TRBJ1-5; D gene: .; CDR3 protein: CASSLKPQHF; CDR3 DNA: TGTGCCAGCAGTTTGAAGCCCCAGCATTTT
clone size: .; V gene: TRBV2; J gene: TRBJ2-3; D gene: TRBD1; CDR3 protein: CASRRQGARSTDTQYF; CDR3 DNA: TGTGCCAGCAGACGACAGGGGGCCCGGTCCACAGATACGCAGTATTTT
clone size: .; V gene: TRBV7-9; J gene: TRBJ1-2; D gene: TRBD1; CDR3 protein: CASSLGQGAWDGYTF; CDR3 DNA: TGTGCCAGCAGCCTGGGACAGGGGGCGTGGGATGGCTACACCTTC
clone size: .; V gene: TRBV9; J gene: TRBJ2-1; D gene: TRBD1; CDR3 protein: CASRRGDRSDNEQFF; CDR3 DNA: TGTGCCAGCAGACGAGGGGACAGGTCGGACAATGAGCAGTTCTTC
clone size: .; V gene: TRBV7-3; J gene: TRBJ2-1; D gene: TRBD2; CDR3 protein: CASSPTGTSGWGEQFF; CDR3 DNA: TGTGCCAGCAGCCCAACCGGGACTAGCGGGTGGGGTGAGCAGTTCTTC
clone size: few; V gene: TRBV6-1; J gene: TRBJ1-1; D gene: .; CDR3 protein: CASSEEVAEAFF; CDR3 DNA: TGTGCCAGCAGTGAAGAAGTTGCTGAAGCTTTCTTT
clone size: .; V gene: TRBV7-9; J gene: TRBJ2-7; D gene: .; CDR3 protein: CASSLPGVSYEQYF; CDR3 DNA: TGTGCCAGCAGCTTACCGGGAGTATCATACGAGCAGTACTTC
clone size: .; V gene: TRBV18; J gene: TRBJ2-7; D gene: .; CDR3 protein: CASSLGSYEQYF; CDR3 DNA: TGTGCCAGCTCACTGGGCTCCTACGAGCAGTACTTC